The entry that follows covers one T cell receptor (beta chain) sequence. Antigen unknown. The CDR3 covers 13 residues. Trimming took off 2 bases at V and 1 base at J, with 3 bases between the two ends. In germline, CDR1 is MNHNS, CDR2 SASEGT. This entry belongs to a study of OX40 agonist ivuxolimab in advanced cancers. TCRdb's copy holds only in-frame clones and misses some; the assay was immunoSEQ multiplex PCR. Of some 55,000 clones in the sample, about four fifths were seen once. Study findings and constraints: The authors did not determine the antigen specificity of the expanded peripheral T cells.

This TCR was sampled from an adult with an advanced solid tumor such as melanoma, head and neck, liver or kidney cancer. This sample comprised CD4+ or CD8+ T cells sorted from blood, obtained in a trial of the OX40 agonist ivuxolimab. J is TRBJ1-5 and V is TRBV6-1; D remains unclear. CDR3 DNA: TGTGCCAGCAGTGAATTGAGCAATCAGCCCCAGCATTTT. The encoded protein is CASSELSNQPQHF.